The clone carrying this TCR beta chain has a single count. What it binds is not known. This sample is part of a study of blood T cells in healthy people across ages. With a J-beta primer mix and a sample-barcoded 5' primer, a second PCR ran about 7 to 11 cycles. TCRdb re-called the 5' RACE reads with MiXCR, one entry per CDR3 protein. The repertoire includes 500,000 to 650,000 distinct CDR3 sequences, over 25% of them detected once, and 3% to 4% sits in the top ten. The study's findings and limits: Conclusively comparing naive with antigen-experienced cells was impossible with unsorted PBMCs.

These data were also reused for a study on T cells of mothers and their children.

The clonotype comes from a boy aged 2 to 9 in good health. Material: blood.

In DNA form, the CDR3 reads TGTGCCAGCAGCCCCTGGTTGAGCAATGAGCAGTTCTTC. Its protein product is CASSPWLSNEQFF. The chain carries TRBV13 and TRBJ2-1, with D uncertain. This CDR3 is 13 amino acids long. The germline V gene has CDR1 PRHDT and CDR2 FYEKMQ (reference sequence). Trimming removed 5 bases from V and 6 bases from J, with 11 bases in between.